This TCR beta chain was observed in a study of beta chain features in type 1 diabetes. At the level of the study: Patients and healthy donors were similar in age, gender and cell yields.

Stem cell-like memory, regulatory, central memory and naive CD4+ cells were sorted via CD45RO/CCR7/CD25/CD127/CD95/CD27. cDNA synthesis used the whole RNA isolate, giving expressed TCRB sequences. Libraries were prepared by immunoSEQ multiplex PCR; TCRdb keeps only in-frame clonotypes and omits some of them. This table holds approximately 140,000 clones, 6.9% found once. Notes on this clone: Its specificity is unknown.

Trimming at V came to 6 bases and at J to 8 bases, leaving 4 bases not matched to a gene. This CDR3 comprises 14 residues. Per germline, CDR1 MRHNA and CDR2 SNTAGT. Points from the study as a whole: Naive, central memory and Treg TCRB repertoires seemed to resemble each other more closely in patients than they did in healthy donors.

This receptor was taken from a woman aged 30 to 39 in good health. What was sequenced was central memory CD4+ T cells from blood. This sequence joins TRBV6-4 and TRBJ2-1, with TRBD2 matching 13 bases. CDR3 in amino acids: CASSRTSGGDEQFF. The CDR3 DNA is TGTGCCAGCAGCCGGACTAGCGGGGGCGATGAGCAGTTCTTC.